A single sample gave rise to the 6 T cell receptor beta chains below, sequenced in a study of T-cell memory formation after mild COVID-19. TCRdb re-analysed the 5' RACE reads in MiXCR, keeping a single row per CDR3 protein. Of 100,000 or so distinct CDR3 sequences listed, over 8.5% were seen once; the top ten hold 40%. Sample: PBMCs or a T cell subset sorted from them (not recorded which). Receptor source: a man younger than 35 who had mild COVID-19 (a few samples of this study predate the infection). Cell type and time point are not known.

The gene calls are TRBV4-1 and TRBJ1-5; TRBD1 matches 7 bases. The CDR3 has 15 residues. V lost 6 bases and J lost 5; bases outside the gene matches: 10. Germline assignment: CDR1 MGHRA and CDR2 YSYEKL. In nucleotides, the CDR3 is TGCGCCAGCAGAGACGGACAGGATTTAGATCAGCCCCAGCATTTT. Amino acid sequence: CASRDGQDLDQPQHF.

There are a few counts of this clonotype. This chain links TRBV29-1 with TRBJ2-2; 10 bases are a match to TRBD2. Germline assignment: CDR1 SQVTM and CDR2 ANQGSEA. V dropped 4 bases and J dropped 0; count of bases not matched to a gene: 8. The CDR3 consists of 17 residues. This chain's CDR3 is CSVAASGGRSNTGELFF. The CDR3, as DNA: TGCAGCGTTGCCGCTAGCGGGGGAAGATCGAACACCGGGGAGCTGTTTTTT.

The table lists this clonotype with a few counts. The V call is TRBV4-3, the J call TRBJ1-5; no definite D call. CDR1 LGHNA and CDR2 YSLEER come from the germline V gene. CDR3 size: 14 residues. The V end lost 3 bases, the J end lost 1 base, and 7 bases lay between the germline ends. CDR3: CASSQGESNQPQHF. The DNA for the CDR3 is TGCGCCAGCAGCCAGGGAGAGAGCAATCAGCCCCAGCATTTT.

V and J are TRBV7-9 and TRBJ2-1; no clear D. Looked up from germline, CDR1 is SEHNR and CDR2 is FQNEAQ (reference sequence). The germline V and J ends were trimmed by 7 bases and 7 bases, with 11 bases remaining between them. The CDR3 spans 12 residues. The CDR3 DNA reads TGTGCCAGCACCGTTAACCTAAATGAGCAGTTCTTC. Residues: CASTVNLNEQFF.

This clonotype was seen a handful of times. This chain links TRBV7-9 with TRBJ2-3; 7 nucleotides agree with TRBD1. With 8 bases clipped from V and 0 bases from J, the junction kept 14 bases outside the gene matches. CDR3 length: 17 residues. Germline V gives CDR1 SEHNR, CDR2 FQNEAQ (reference sequence). The CDR3 bases are TGTGCCAGCGGCAGGTCGGGACAGATAATTAGCACAGATACGCAGTATTTT. It is translated as CASGRSGQIISTDTQYF. The complete variable domain, with remaining parts taken from reference TRBV7-9 and TRBJ2-3, reads DTGVSQNPRHKITKRGQNVTFRCDPISEHNRLYWYRQTLGQGPEFLTYFQNEAQLEKSRLLSDRFSAERPKGSFSTLEIQRTEQGDSAMYLCASGRSGQIISTDTQYFGPGTRLTVL.

This sequence joins TRBV6-4 and TRBJ2-7; D remains unclear. From germline, CDR1 is MRHNA and CDR2 SNTAGT. Deletions cut 6 bases from V and 7 bases from J, with 16 bases between. CDR3 length: 13 amino acids. CDR3 residues: CASSADPLREQYF. The CDR3 nucleotides read TGTGCCAGCAGCGCCGACCCCCTCCGAGAGCAGTACTTC.